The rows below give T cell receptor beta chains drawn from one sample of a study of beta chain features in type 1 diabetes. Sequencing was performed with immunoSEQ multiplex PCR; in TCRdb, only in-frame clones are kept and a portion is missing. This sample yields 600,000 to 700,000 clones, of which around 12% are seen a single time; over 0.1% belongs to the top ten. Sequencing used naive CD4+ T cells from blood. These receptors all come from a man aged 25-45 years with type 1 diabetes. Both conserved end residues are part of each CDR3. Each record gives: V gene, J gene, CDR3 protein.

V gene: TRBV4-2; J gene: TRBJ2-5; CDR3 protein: CASSQEGLQETQYF
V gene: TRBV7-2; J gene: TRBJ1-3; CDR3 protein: CASSLQGAQTNTIYF
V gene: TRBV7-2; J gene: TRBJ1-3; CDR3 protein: CASSRASSGNTIYF
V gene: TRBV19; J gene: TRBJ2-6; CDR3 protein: CASSTLRTGANVLTF
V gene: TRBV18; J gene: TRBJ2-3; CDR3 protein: CASSPSTDSTDTQYF
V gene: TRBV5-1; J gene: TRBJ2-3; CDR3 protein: CASSLVATSTDTQYF
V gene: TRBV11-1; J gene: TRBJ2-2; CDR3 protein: CASSYNRGPSGELFF
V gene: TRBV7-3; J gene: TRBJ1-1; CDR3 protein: CASSLQGGTEAFF
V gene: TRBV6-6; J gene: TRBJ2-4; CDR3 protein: CASSRVAGAKNIQYF
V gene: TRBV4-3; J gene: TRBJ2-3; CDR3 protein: CASSQGTSGVTDTQYF
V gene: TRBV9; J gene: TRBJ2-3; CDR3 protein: CASSAGTPSTDTQYF
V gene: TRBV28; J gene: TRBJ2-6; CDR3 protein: CASSLPNSGANVLTF
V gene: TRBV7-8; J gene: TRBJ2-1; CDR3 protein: CASSLRQGADEQFF
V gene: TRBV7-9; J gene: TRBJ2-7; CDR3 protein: CASSPIGTGSSYEQYF
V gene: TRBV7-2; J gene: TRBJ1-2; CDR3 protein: CASSLRQENYGYTF
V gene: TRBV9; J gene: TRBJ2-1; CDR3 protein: CASSATRQSEQFF
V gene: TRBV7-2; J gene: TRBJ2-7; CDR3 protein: CASSSVGAVEQYF
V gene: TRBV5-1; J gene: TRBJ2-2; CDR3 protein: CASSTSGSSGELFF
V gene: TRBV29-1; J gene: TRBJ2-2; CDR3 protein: CSVLLSVPGELFF
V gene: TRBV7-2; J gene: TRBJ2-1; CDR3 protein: CASSFLAGGNNEQFF
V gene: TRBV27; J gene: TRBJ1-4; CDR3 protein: CASSGTATNEKLFF
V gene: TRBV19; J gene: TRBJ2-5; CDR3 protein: CASRTTGGEGRRYF
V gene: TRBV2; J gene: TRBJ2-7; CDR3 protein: CASSVAYEQYF
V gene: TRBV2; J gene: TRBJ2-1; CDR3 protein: CASSVGGAGTDEQFF
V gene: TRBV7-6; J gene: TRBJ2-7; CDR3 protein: CASSTTGQSYEQYF
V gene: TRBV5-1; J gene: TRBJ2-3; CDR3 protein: CASSFPSGESTDTQYF
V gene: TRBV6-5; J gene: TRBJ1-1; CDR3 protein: CASRRGFGTEAFF
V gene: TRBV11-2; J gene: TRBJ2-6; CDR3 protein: CASSDLTSPSGANVLTF
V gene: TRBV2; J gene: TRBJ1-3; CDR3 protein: CASIITLGRFSGNTIYF